This entry lists 14 T cell receptor beta chains sequenced from one sample in a study of T cell responses to AZD1222 COVID-19 vaccine (dated by TCRdb to the early 2020s). Read against the paper, the sample's time point label means: baseline before first vaccination. The sample's treatment or condition label, in plain terms: meningococcal conjugate vaccine given as trial control. Receptors were amplified or captured by the immunoSEQ multiplex PCR assay. Entries here come from immuneACCESS through TCRdb and include only in-frame sequences with V and J called. Some clones fail to appear in such tables; in the studies checked, an unresolved V gene covers under half of the shortfall, and the cause of the remainder is unknown. Here the sample has under 150,000 clones; 88% occur a single time. Roughly a sixth of the sample is in the top ten clones. The specimen was peripheral blood, collected on day 0 of MenACWY control vaccination. The receptors stem from an adult in good health.

In this sample, this clone turned up a few times. The rearrangement joins TRBV10-3 to TRBJ2-6; 11 nucleotides line up with TRBD2. CDR1 is ENHRY and CDR2 is SYGVKD in the germline V gene. The CDR3 runs to 17 residues. The ends lost 5 bases at V and 0 bases at J; junction bases unmatched: 3. The CDR3 nucleotides read TGTGCCATCAGTACTAGCGGGAGTTACTCTGGGGCCAACGTCCTGACTTTC. Translated, it gives CAISTSGSYSGANVLTF.

The gene calls are TRBV7-2 and TRBJ1-1; possible D gene TRBD1, 6 bases. Trimming stripped 3 bases from V and 1 base from J, with 9 bases between. The CDR3 covers 14 residues. Germline CDR1 SGHTA, CDR2 FQGNSA. CDR3 sequence reads: CASSLQGRNTEAFF. In DNA, the CDR3 is TGTGCCAGCAGCTTGCAGGGGCGGAACACTGAAGCTTTCTTT. The entire variable domain, with the rest obtained from reference TRBV7-2 and TRBJ1-1, is as follows: GAGVSQSPSNKVTEKGKDVELRCDPISGHTALYWYRQSLGQGLEFLIYFQGNSAPDKSGLPSDRFSAERTGGSVSTLTIQRTQQEDSAVYLCASSLQGRNTEAFFGQGTRLTVV.

The CDR3 nucleotides are TGTGCCAGCAGCTCAGTTGGACTAGCGGGATTCTCCTACGAGCAGTACTTC. The encoded protein is CASSSVGLAGFSYEQYF. This chain connects TRBV11-2 to TRBJ2-7, with 12 bases that match TRBD2. Per the germline V gene, CDR1 is SGHAT and CDR2 is FQNNGV. The junction had 7 bases not matched to a gene; V was cut back by 4 bases and J by 0 bases. The CDR3 runs to 17 residues.

The rearrangement links TRBV19 to TRBJ2-1; 12 bases agree with TRBD2. CDR3 size: 14 residues. The junction had 4 bases not matched to a gene; V was cut back by 5 bases and J by 8 bases. CDR1 and CDR2 from the germline V gene are LNHDA and SQIVND (reference sequence). Written as DNA, the CDR3 is TGTGCCAGTAGTCTAAGACTAGCGGGAGATGAGCAGTTCTTC. This gives the protein CASSLRLAGDEQFF.

This chain connects TRBV19 to TRBJ1-2, with TRBD1 matching over 7 bases. This CDR3 comprises 14 residues. V lost 8 bases to trimming and J lost 6 bases; unmatched junction nucleotides: 12. CDR1 and CDR2 (germline): LNHDA, SQIVND (reference sequence). The CDR3 loop reads CASDRRQGSHGYTF. CDR3 DNA: TGTGCCAGTGACCGTCGACAGGGCAGCCATGGCTACACCTTC.

This chain links TRBV6-5 with TRBJ1-1; D is perhaps TRBD1 (5 bases). CDR1 and CDR2 (germline): MNHEY, SVGAGI. The V end was cut by 2 bases, the J end by 2 bases, with 12 bases between. The CDR3 runs to 15 residues. The CDR3 protein is CASSYPGRINTEAFF. The CDR3 DNA is TGTGCCAGCAGTTACCCGGGACGGATTAACACTGAAGCTTTCTTT.

This clone was observed once. V and J are TRBV18 and TRBJ1-2, with D possibly matching TRBD1 (6 bases). V gave up 6 bases and J gave up 8 bases, with 16 bases separating them. CDR3 length equals 13 residues. The V gene's germline CDR1 is KGHSH and CDR2 LQKENI. The CDR3 coding sequence is TGTGCCAGCTCCTCGGGGGGCGAGGTCGGCTACACCTTC. It is translated as CASSSGGEVGYTF.

The chain is built from TRBV6-2 or TRBV6-3 and TRBJ2-7; 10 positions agree with TRBD2. There are 18 residues in the CDR3. Per germline, CDR1 MNHEY and CDR2 SVGEGT. V trimming: 2 bases; J trimming: 2 bases; junction bases outside the gene matches: 12. The DNA of the CDR3 is TGTGCCAGCAGTTACCCCACCTGGACTAGCGGTTATACCTACGAGCAGTACTTC. Residues: CASSYPTWTSGYTYEQYF.

CDR3 coding DNA: TGTGCCAGCAGCTCCACCGGGTTGAACACCGGGGAGCTGTTTTTT. Translating gives CASSSTGLNTGELFF. The chain links TRBV11-3 to TRBJ2-2; no definite D call. With 4 bases removed from V and 1 base from J, the gap between germline ends came to 10 bases. CDR1 and CDR2 (germline): SGHNT, YENEEA. The CDR3 spans 15 residues.

The J gene is TRBJ2-2, the V gene TRBV28; 13 positions match TRBD2. This CDR3 is 18 amino acids long. V lost 5 bases and J lost 9; bases outside the gene matches: 15. Germline assignment: CDR1 MDHEN and CDR2 SYDVKM. The CDR3, as DNA: TGTGCCAGCAGTCCTCCCGGGACAGGGACTAGCGGGAACCGGGAGCTGTTTTTT. It yields the protein CASSPPGTGTSGNRELFF. The full variable domain, in which reference TRBV28 and TRBJ2-2 provide the parts outside the CDR3, is DVKVTQSSRYLVKRTGEKVFLECVQDMDHENMFWYRQDPGLGLRLIYFSYDVKMKEKGDIPEGYSVSREKKERFSLILESASTNQTSMYLCASSPPGTGTSGNRELFFGEGSRLTVL.

The chain carries TRBV20-1 and TRBJ1-1, with TRBD1 matching over 7 bases. The germline CDR1 and CDR2 sequences are DFQATT and SNEGSKA (reference sequence). The trim removed 3 bases at V and 1 base at J, leaving 8 bases unmatched. The CDR3 spans 15 residues. CDR3 protein: CSASSLDRRNTEAFF. The CDR3, as DNA: TGCAGTGCTAGTTCTCTGGACAGGAGGAACACTGAAGCTTTCTTT.

This chain connects TRBV7-3 to TRBJ2-3; tentatively, D is TRBD2 (5 bases). Per germline, CDR1 SGHTA and CDR2 FQGTGA. V gave up 5 bases and J gave up 2 bases, with 11 bases separating them. The CDR3 runs to 14 residues. The CDR3 is CASSRAGDTDTQYF. DNA of the CDR3: TGTGCCAGCAGCAGAGCCGGGGACACAGATACGCAGTATTTT.

The genes are TRBV10-1 and TRBJ2-7; D gene uncertain. The CDR3 extends over 16 amino acids. The V gene's germline CDR1 is WNHNN and CDR2 SYGVQD (reference sequence). The ends were cut back, 7 bases at V and 6 bases at J, with 25 bases in the middle. The CDR3 nucleotides are TGCGCCAGCATTGGACCAAGATTTGTCGACCCACCCGAGCAGTACTTC. Translating gives CASIGPRFVDPPEQYF.

V is TRBV7-2 and J is TRBJ1-5, with 9 nucleotides matching TRBD1. The ends lost 2 bases at V and 11 bases at J; junction bases unmatched: 13. The CDR3 is 16 amino acids. Looked up from germline, CDR1 is SGHTA and CDR2 is FQGNSA. CDR3 sequence: CASSLTYDIRTGAQHF. Here the CDR3 DNA reads TGTGCCAGCAGCTTAACATACGACATAAGGACAGGGGCCCAGCATTTT.